This paragraph reports one T cell receptor (beta chain). From germline, CDR1 is SEHNR and CDR2 FQNEAQ (reference sequence). The CDR3 runs 15 residues. The V gene lost 4 bases and the J gene lost 5 bases, with 17 bases spanning the gap. The record originates from a study of blood T cell repertoires in COVID-19. Looking at the study overall: Specimens from acute and convalescent COVID-19 originated in the United States, Italy and Spain.

In the original analysis: Amplified reference gene primers provided the basis for estimating nucleated cell counts. The repertoire was sequenced with immunoSEQ multiplex PCR; TCRdb's copy has only in-frame clones and lacks some. V, J and clone size are those of that table, while D and trimming were read from the DNA. The data show a few hundred thousand clones, about 79% seen once. Participant ages covered 18 to 89 years across 20 to 25 US areas. The sequence was collected from a woman in her forties with acute COVID-19. The sample was PBMCs or T cells enriched from blood (not recorded which). The rearrangement uses TRBV7-9 and TRBJ2-5, with a weak D call TRBD2 (6 bases). CDR3 coding DNA: TGTGCCAGCAGCTCGCGGGACCTGGTCGGGGAGACCCAGTACTTC. It specifies CASSSRDLVGETQYF.